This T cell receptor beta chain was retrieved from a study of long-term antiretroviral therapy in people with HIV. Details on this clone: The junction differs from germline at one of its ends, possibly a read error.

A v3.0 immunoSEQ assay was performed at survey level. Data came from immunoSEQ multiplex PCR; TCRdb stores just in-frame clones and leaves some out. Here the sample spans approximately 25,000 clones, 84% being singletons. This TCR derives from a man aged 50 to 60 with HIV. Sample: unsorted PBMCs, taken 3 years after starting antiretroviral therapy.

This CDR3 is CASSVVMKTEAFF. The CDR3 region has the DNA TGTGCCAGCAGCGTTGTTATGAAGACTGAAGCTTTCTTT. The rearrangement joins TRBV9 to TRBJ1-1, with D unclear. This CDR3 has 13 residues. Per the germline V gene, CDR1 is SGDLS and CDR2 is YYNGEE.